A selection of T cell receptor beta chains follows, all from one sample in a study of human thymus T cells. Assay: immunoSEQ multiplex PCR; the TCRdb copy retains only in-frame clones and omits some. This sample yields tens of thousands of clones, of which around 94% are seen a single time; more than 0.1% belongs to the top ten. The sample comprised blood. The receptors stem from a boy in the first two years of life with a congenital heart defect but otherwise immunologically healthy. Each CDR3 is given with its conserved first and last residue. D genes are given only for firm matches. The size entry is marked missing in some rows and otherwise reads once, few, many or a size class.

v_call	d_call	clone_size	j_call	cdr3_nt	cdr3_aa
TRBV7-6	-	-	TRBJ2-7	TGTGCCAGCAGCTTAGTACCAGTCTCCTACGAGCAGTACTTC	CASSLVPVSYEQYF
TRBV23-1	-	-	TRBJ1-2	TGCGCCAGCAGCCCGGACGGAACCTATGGCTACACCTTC	CASSPDGTYGYTF
TRBV6-1	-	-	TRBJ1-5	TGTGCCAGCAGTGAAGCGGGGTCTTCCTTTAGCAATCAGCCCCAGCATTTT	CASSEAGSSFSNQPQHF
TRBV9	TRBD2	-	TRBJ2-5	TGTGCCAGCAGCGTAGGACTAGCGGGGGTTCAAGAGACCCAGTACTTC	CASSVGLAGVQETQYF
TRBV30	TRBD2	-	TRBJ2-7	TGTGCCTGGAGTAGGATAGCGGGGGGGCGCGAGCAGTACTTC	CAWSRIAGGREQYF
TRBV2	-	-	TRBJ2-5	TGTGCCAGCAGTGAAGAAGGATACGAGACCCAGTACTTC	CASSEEGYETQYF
TRBV7-8	TRBD2	once	TRBJ2-1	TGTGCCAGCAGCTTAGCCACGACTAGCGGGGGGGCAAATGAGCAGTTCTTC	CASSLATTSGGANEQFF
TRBV9	TRBD1	-	TRBJ2-3	TGTGCCAGCAGTCTCGGACAGGGGTTGACAGATACGCAGTATTTT	CASSLGQGLTDTQYF
TRBV9	-	once	TRBJ1-2	TGTGCCAGCAGCGTAGGGGGTAACTATGGCTACACCTTC	CASSVGGNYGYTF
TRBV6-5	-	-	TRBJ2-2	TGTGCCAGCAGTTTTCGTCCCGGGGAGCTGTTTTTT	CASSFRPGELFF
TRBV28	-	-	TRBJ2-5	TGTGCCAGCAGTCTCAACTGGTGGAGCGAGACCCAGTACTTC	CASSLNWWSETQYF
TRBV7-2	-	-	TRBJ1-5	TGTGCCAGCAGCTTATGGGGGCGCTTGGGCAATCAGCCCCAGCATTTT	CASSLWGRLGNQPQHF
TRBV28	-	-	TRBJ1-3	TGTGCCAGCAGTATCGGGACCTCTGGAAACACCATATATTTT	CASSIGTSGNTIYF
TRBV9	TRBD2	-	TRBJ2-1	TGTGCCAGCAGCGCCGGACTAGCTTGGGTGAATGAGCAGTTCTTC	CASSAGLAWVNEQFF
TRBV4-1	-	-	TRBJ1-2	TGCGCCAGCAGCCTCCCAAGCCGACAGAACTATGGCTACACCTTC	CASSLPSRQNYGYTF
TRBV2	-	-	TRBJ1-2	TGTGCCAGCAGCGCTAAGGCTGGGACGTATGGCTACACCTTC	CASSAKAGTYGYTF
TRBV6-5	TRBD1	-	TRBJ1-2	TGTGCCAGCAGTTACTCGACAGGGGGCTATGGCTACACCTTC	CASSYSTGGYGYTF
TRBV12-5	TRBD1	-	TRBJ1-3	TGTGCTAGTGGTTTGGTAGTAAAAACAGGGGGCTCTGGAAACACCATATATTTT	CASGLVVKTGGSGNTIYF
TRBV28	-	-	TRBJ2-5	TGTGCCAGCAGTGCGTACAGGCTCCAAGAGACCCAGTACTTC	CASSAYRLQETQYF
TRBV5-1	TRBD2	-	TRBJ2-5	TGCGCCAGCAGCCTTGTTAGGACTAGCGGCTTCCAAGAGACCCAGTACTTC	CASSLVRTSGFQETQYF
TRBV7-8	-	-	TRBJ2-7	TGTGCCAGCAGGCAGGGCTCCTACGAGCAGTACTTC	CASRQGSYEQYF
TRBV28	-	-	TRBJ1-6	TGTGCCAGCAGTTTAATTAGGTCACCCCTCCACTTT	CASSLIRSPLHF
TRBV7-7	TRBD2	-	TRBJ2-3	TGTGCTAGCAGCTTAGCGGGGGGCACAGATACGCAGTATTTT	CASSLAGGTDTQYF
TRBV5-1	TRBD1	-	TRBJ1-4	TGCGCCAGCAGCTTGGGGGACAGGGGGGCCGAAAAACTGTTTTTT	CASSLGDRGAEKLFF
TRBV29-1	-	-	TRBJ2-4	TGCAGCGTTGCGGGTCGGGTGGCCAAAAACATTCAGTACTTC	CSVAGRVAKNIQYF
TRBV19	-	-	TRBJ2-5	TGTGCCAGCAGGAGGCAAGCCCAAGAGACCCAGTACTTC	CASRRQAQETQYF
TRBV4-1	-	-	TRBJ1-1	TGCGCCAGCAGCCGGTTGCCGGACACTGAAGCTTTCTTT	CASSRLPDTEAFF
TRBV5-1	-	-	TRBJ1-2	TGCGCCAGCAGCTTACCGGGTGATCGTGGCTACACCTTC	CASSLPGDRGYTF
TRBV19	TRBD1	-	TRBJ2-5	TGTGCCAGTAGTCCCGGGACAGGGACAGAGACCCAGTACTTC	CASSPGTGTETQYF
TRBV2	-	-	TRBJ1-1	TGTGCCAGCAGATACAGAACTGAAGCTTTCTTT	CASRYRTEAFF
TRBV6-6	TRBD1	-	TRBJ1-5	TGTGCCAGCAGCTCCTTGGACAGGGACAATCAGCCCCAGCATTTT	CASSSLDRDNQPQHF
TRBV28	TRBD2	-	TRBJ2-1	TGTGCCTCCGGGGTTTTTGCGGGGGGGTACAATGAGCAGTTCTTC	CASGVFAGGYNEQFF
TRBV6-5	-	few	TRBJ2-2	TGTGCCAGCAGCCGGATGGCCTTTACCGGGGAGCTGTTTTTT	CASSRMAFTGELFF
TRBV6-6	-	-	TRBJ1-1	TGTGCCAGCAGTTACCGCCCTGAAGCTTTCTTT	CASSYRPEAFF
TRBV7-9	-	-	TRBJ2-2	TGTGCCAGCAGCTTAAAGAAGAACACCGGGGAGCTGTTTTTT	CASSLKKNTGELFF
TRBV30	TRBD1	once	TRBJ1-2	TGTGCCTGGAGTGTACAGGGGGCTTTTGGCTACACCTTC	CAWSVQGAFGYTF
TRBV7-2	TRBD2	-	TRBJ2-1	TGTGCCAGCAGCTTTGCCGGGACTAGCGGGGTAAATGAGCAGTTCTTC	CASSFAGTSGVNEQFF